Below are 4 T cell receptor beta chains sequenced from a single sample in a study of T cells in Graves' hyperthyroidism and ophthalmopathy (dated by TCRdb to between 2018 and 2020). Library creation used multiplex PCR. The run used an Illumina HiSeq 2000. The TCR beta CDR3 regions were amplified from RNA transcripts. The TCR CDR3 was subjected to a first round of RT-PCR using the HTBI primer set and the Qiagen OneStep RT-PCR kit. In TCRdb, the public reads were trimmed at Q25 with fastp and aligned with MiXCR, with productive beta chains retained. Rows matching on CDR3 protein sequence are summarized as one entry with the most common DNA and genes. The sample table shows 350,000 to 400,000 distinct CDR3 sequences, and 15% are seen once. Less than 35% of the sample is held by the ten biggest clonotypes. What was sequenced was blood. The receptors come from a woman aged 30 to 39 with Graves' hyperthyroidism.

This clonotype was seen repeatedly, ten times or more. The V call is TRBV5-5, the J call TRBJ1-1, with TRBD1 as a possible D gene (5 bases). This CDR3 has 13 amino acids. Trimming pared 1 base from V and 8 bases from J, leaving 12 bases between. CDR1 is SGHKS and CDR2 is YYEKEE in the germline V gene (reference sequence). CDR3 region: CASSLRQTGEAFF. The CDR3 DNA is TGTGCCAGCAGCTTGAGACAGACTGGCGAAGCTTTCTTT.

This clonotype has more than one count but fewer than ten. This CDR3 is missing its conserved last phenylalanine or tryptophan, likely due to a read error. The chain combines TRBV18 with TRBJ2-7, with 9 bases aligning to TRBD1. CDR1 and CDR2 (germline): KGHSH, LQKENI. After removal of 6 bases from V and 4 bases from J, the junction contained 7 bases not matched to a gene. The CDR3 consists of 14 residues. The CDR3 bases are TGTGCCAGCTCCCGGGACAGGGATTCGTACGAGCAGTACCTC. This encodes CASSRDRDSYEQYL.

The chain is built from TRBV28 and TRBJ1-5; 8 nucleotides agree with TRBD1. CDR1 and CDR2 from the germline V gene are MDHEN and SYDVKM. The length of the CDR3 is 14 residues. Trimming at V came to 9 bases and at J to 5 bases, leaving 9 bases not matched to a gene. The CDR3 coding sequence is TGTGCCAGTGGACAGGGAGGGTCCCATCAGCCCCAGCATTTT. Encoded protein: CASGQGGSHQPQHF.

This clonotype was counted ten times or more. CDR3 protein: CASSLFLDTEAFF. DNA of the CDR3: TGCGCCAGCAGCTTGTTCCTCGACACTGAAGCTTTCTTT. The genes are TRBV5-1 and TRBJ1-1, with D uncertain. The germline V gene encodes CDR1 SGHRS and CDR2 YFSETQ. Trimming took 1 base from V and 3 from J, leaving 7 bases between them. The CDR3 contains 13 residues.